One sample yielded the 9 T cell receptor beta chains listed below, sequenced in a study of cytomegalovirus exposure and HLA in healthy donors. With 60 Vbeta and 13 Jbeta primers, the PCR was carried out. The protocol was immunoSEQ multiplex PCR, while the TCRdb copy is restricted to in-frame clones and leaves out a portion. The data hold some 140,000 clones, with more than 70% observed a single time. Sequences were obtained from PBMCs. Receptor source: a male donor in good health and CMV-seronegative.

The rearrangement uses TRBV9 and TRBJ1-2; D is unclear. In germline, CDR1 is SGDLS, CDR2 YYNGEE. This CDR3 contains 14 residues. The V end lost 0 bases, the J end lost 4 bases, and 10 bases lay between the germline ends. CDR3 DNA sequence: TGTGCCAGCAGCGTAGACAACAGCTTCTATGGCTACACCTTC. Amino acid sequence: CASSVDNSFYGYTF.

This chain links TRBV30 with TRBJ2-1, with 7 bases fitting TRBD2. Germline V gene sequence: CDR1 GTSNPN, CDR2 SVGIG (reference sequence). This CDR3 comprises 13 residues. The junction had 5 bases not matched to a gene; V was cut back by 0 bases and J by 9 bases. The CDR3 nucleotides are TGTGCCTGGAGTGTAGGGAGGGAGAGTGAGCAGTTCTTC. Its protein product is CAWSVGRESEQFF.

The rearrangement uses TRBV11-2 and TRBJ2-7; D may be TRBD2 (6 bases). CDR3 length equals 13 residues. Germline V gene data show CDR1 as SGHAT and CDR2 as FQNNGV. V was shortened by 10 bases and J by 2 bases, with 15 bases between the two germline ends. CDR3 DNA: TGTGCCATCCCGGGGCTAGCGACCTACGAGCAGTACTTC. Translating it yields CAIPGLATYEQYF.

J is TRBJ1-1 and V is TRBV9; D possibly corresponds to TRBD1 (5 bases). The CDR3 runs to 15 residues. V was shortened by 4 bases and J by 1 base, with 14 bases between the two germline ends. Germline V gives CDR1 SGDLS, CDR2 YYNGEE. This CDR3 is CASSTRGTANTEAFF. As DNA, the CDR3 is TGTGCCAGCAGCACCCGGGGGACGGCGAACACTGAAGCTTTCTTT.

This clone has a single count. Written as DNA, the CDR3 is TGTGCCAGCATCGGGGGGAGTCAAGAGACCCAGTACTTC. This codes for CASIGGSQETQYF. J is TRBJ2-5 and V is TRBV7-9; 7 nucleotides agree with TRBD2. CDR1 is SEHNR and CDR2 is FQNEAQ in the germline V gene (reference sequence). CDR3 length: 13 amino acids. With V trimmed by 7 bases and J by 2 bases, 4 bases remained unmatched.

The V gene is TRBV4-2, the J gene TRBJ2-3, with 10 bases that match TRBD2. The ends lost 4 bases at V and 5 bases at J; junction bases unmatched: 6. The germline V gene has CDR1 LGHNA and CDR2 YNFKEQ. This CDR3 spans 15 amino acids. The CDR3 bases are TGTGCCAGCAGCCCGAATAGCGGGGGGCGAGATACGCAGTATTTT. Encoded protein: CASSPNSGGRDTQYF.

The V gene is TRBV7-9, the J gene TRBJ2-5; TRBD1 matches at 10 bases. Germline trimming cut 4 bases from V and 5 bases from J; bases unmatched to any gene: 7. This CDR3 contains 15 residues. Germline loops: CDR1 SEHNR, CDR2 FQNEAQ (reference sequence). This CDR3 is CASSSRQGAGETQYF. The CDR3 DNA reads TGTGCCAGCAGCTCCCGACAGGGGGCGGGGGAGACCCAGTACTTC.

With respect to this clone: The same CDR3 arises from other DNA sequences in this sample as well. This chain connects TRBV5-1 to TRBJ2-7; 13 bases map to TRBD2. The CDR3 totals 14 residues. Germline loops: CDR1 SGHRS, CDR2 YFSETQ. The V segment lost 1 base and the J segment 10 bases; nucleotides outside the gene matches: 5. The CDR3, as DNA: TGCGCCAGCAGCTTGACTAGCGGGGGGGCTTATCAGTACTTC. Amino acid sequence: CASSLTSGGAYQYF. Full variable domain (rest looked up from reference TRBV5-1 and TRBJ2-7): KAGVTQTPRYLIKTRGQQVTLSCSPISGHRSVSWYQQTPGQGLQFLFEYFSETQRNKGNFPGRFSGRQFSNSRSEMNVSTLELGDSALYLCASSLTSGGAYQYFGPGTRLTVT.

This clone was seen repeatedly, ten times or more. This rearrangement joins TRBV12-5 to TRBJ1-5; 12 positions agree with TRBD1. From germline, CDR1 is LGHNT and CDR2 FRNRAP. The CDR3 is 18 residues long. V shed 1 base and J 2 bases; nucleotides not matched to a gene: 6. CDR3 sequence reads: CASGLAGQGARGNQPQHF. DNA for the CDR3: TGTGCTAGTGGTTTGGCGGGACAGGGGGCGCGGGGCAATCAGCCCCAGCATTTT.